This entry features one T cell receptor beta chain sequence. In the same sample, other DNA sequences code for this CDR3. Authors' methods: Reference gene primer amplification gave nucleated cell count estimates. TCRdb keeps only in-frame clones here, not all; method: immunoSEQ multiplex PCR. That table gives V, J and clone size, and the DNA gave D and trimming. The sample lists more than 250,000 clones; 85% to 90% were seen once. The CDR3 sequence is 13 residues long. V was trimmed by 3 bases and J by 6 bases, leaving 8 bases between them. Germline V gene data show CDR1 as LNHDA and CDR2 as SQIVND (reference sequence). Cohorts were based on clinical histories the participants reported. Before being deemed recovered, Cohort 3 donors had two negative PCRs, clearance, or symptom resolution. The source of the sample is a study of blood T cell repertoires in COVID-19. About the research overall: T cells, B-cell-depleted T cells, or PBMCs supplied cDNA or gDNA.

This chain joins TRBV19 and TRBJ1-4, with no clear D. The TCR comes from a woman under 30 who had recovered from COVID-19. Specimen: PBMCs or T cells enriched from blood (not recorded which). The CDR3 coding sequence is TGTGCCAGTAGTATCCCAGGTTATGAAAAACTGTTTTTT. This encodes CASSIPGYEKLFF.